What follows are 24 T cell receptor beta chains derived from one specimen sequenced in a study of shared clonotypes between healthy human individuals. The repertoire was sequenced with immunoSEQ multiplex PCR; TCRdb's copy has only in-frame clones and lacks some. The data contain more than 2,000,000 clones, around 90% of them singletons. Sample: naive CD4+ T cells sorted from blood. Subset noted: CD45RA+ positively selected. These receptors were taken from a man younger than 35 in good health.

The genes are TRBV28 and TRBJ1-1; 11 bases are a match to TRBD1. CDR1 MDHEN and CDR2 SYDVKM come from the germline V gene. CDR3 length: 15 residues. With 6 bases clipped from V and 1 base from J, the junction kept 4 bases outside the gene matches. CDR3 sequence reads: CASSRTGGANTEAFF. CDR3 DNA sequence: TGTGCCAGCAGCCGGACAGGGGGCGCGAACACTGAAGCTTTCTTT.

This clone came up once. The chain links TRBV14 to TRBJ2-5; D is perhaps TRBD2 (6 bases). The CDR3 covers 14 residues. Germline V gene data show CDR1 as SGHDN and CDR2 as FVKESK. V lost 5 bases to trimming and J lost 2 bases, with 12 bases between them. In nucleotides, the CDR3 is TGTGCCAGCAGCTCTTGGGCGGGGCAAGAGACCCAGTACTTC. As protein: CASSSWAGQETQYF. The full variable domain, with the rest looked up from reference TRBV14 and TRBJ2-5, is EAGVTQFPSHSVIEKGQTVTLRCDPISGHDNLYWYRRVMGKEIKFLLHFVKESKQDESGMPNNRFLAERTGGTYSTLKVQPAELEDSGVYFCASSSWAGQETQYFGPGTRLLVL.

This clone was detected once. This chain uses TRBV19 with TRBJ1-1, with TRBD1 matching over 8 bases. The CDR3 spans 14 residues. Per the germline V gene, CDR1 is LNHDA and CDR2 is SQIVND (reference sequence). Trimming cost V 7 bases and J 5 bases; bases outside gene matches: 9. The CDR3 coding sequence is TGTGCCAGTATGTCCGGACAGGGTAGGACTGAAGCTTTCTTT. This translates into CASMSGQGRTEAFF.

V and J are TRBV14 and TRBJ2-7; perhaps TRBD2 as D (5 bases). The CDR3 has 14 amino acids. The germline CDR1 and CDR2 sequences are SGHDN and FVKESK. The V end was cut by 0 bases, the J end by 4 bases, with 10 bases between. CDR3 sequence (DNA): TGTGCCAGCAGCCAAGAATCATCGGGGTACGAGCAGTACTTC. As protein: CASSQESSGYEQYF.

The chain uses TRBV25-1 and TRBJ2-3; the match to TRBD1 covers 7 bases. Unmatched junction bases numbered 7, after V lost 8 bases and J lost 2 bases. The CDR3 contains 14 residues. CDR1 and CDR2 from the germline V gene are MGHDK and SYGVNS. The chain's CDR3 is CASLRDRNTDTQYF. The CDR3 DNA sequence: TGTGCCAGCTTGAGGGACAGAAACACAGATACGCAGTATTTT. Drawing the rest from reference TRBV25-1 and TRBJ2-3, the complete variable domain is EADIYQTPRYLVIGTGKKITLECSQTMGHDKMYWYQQDPGMELHLIHYSYGVNSTEKGDLSSESTVSRIRTEHFPLTLESARPSHTSQYLCASLRDRNTDTQYFGPGTRLTVL.

The V call is TRBV5-1, the J call TRBJ2-2, with 10 bases that match TRBD2. Germline CDR1 reads SGHRS; CDR2 reads YFSETQ. Unmatched junction bases numbered 3, after V lost 1 base and J lost 6 bases. The CDR3 spans 15 residues. The CDR3 sequence is CASSLQGLAAGELFF. The CDR3 bases are TGCGCCAGCAGCTTGCAAGGACTAGCGGCCGGGGAGCTGTTTTTT.

This clone was seen once. The gene calls are TRBV5-1 and TRBJ2-1; D remains unclear. CDR3 length equals 14 residues. V gave up 0 bases and J gave up 8 bases, with 12 bases separating them. Germline lookup yields CDR1 SGHRS and CDR2 YFSETQ. This CDR3 reads CASSLGAGNDEQFF. The CDR3 DNA sequence: TGCGCCAGCAGCTTGGGGGCAGGCAACGATGAGCAGTTCTTC.

This sequence joins TRBV11-1 and TRBJ2-2, with 8 bases matching TRBD1. Trimming cost V 2 bases and J 5 bases; bases outside gene matches: 4. The germline V gene encodes CDR1 SGHAT and CDR2 FQDESV (reference sequence). This CDR3 region has 15 residues. In DNA, the CDR3 is TGTGCCAGCAGCTTACAGGGGGCGGAGACCGGGGAGCTGTTTTTT. Translating gives CASSLQGAETGELFF.

The CDR3 DNA reads as TGTGCTAGTGGTCCCGACAAAGCTTTGAACACTGAAGCTTTCTTT. Translation gives CASGPDKALNTEAFF. The V call is TRBV12-5, the J call TRBJ1-1, with no clear D. Germline assignment: CDR1 LGHNT and CDR2 FRNRAP. The V gene lost 5 bases and the J gene lost 0 bases, with 13 bases spanning the gap. The CDR3 loop spans 15 amino acids.

This clone was seen a few times. The rearrangement joins TRBV10-3 to TRBJ1-4; no clear D. This CDR3 is 16 amino acids long. Germline V gene lookup returns CDR1 ENHRY and CDR2 SYGVKD. V lost 0 bases and J 6 bases, leaving 14 bases between the germline ends. The CDR3 bases are TGTGCCATCAGTGAGTCGTCAGGAGTTGGCGATGAAAAACTGTTTTTT. This codes for CAISESSGVGDEKLFF.

This clone came up once. V gene TRBV10-3 combines with J gene TRBJ1-3; TRBD1 is a possible D gene (6 bases). Per germline, CDR1 ENHRY and CDR2 SYGVKD. V gave up 7 bases and J gave up 4 bases, with 11 bases separating them. CDR3 size: 13 residues. The CDR3, as DNA: TGTGCCATCACCTCCGGGACAGGAAACACCATATATTTT. This encodes CAITSGTGNTIYF.

The chain uses TRBV5-4 and TRBJ2-7; 8 bases line up with TRBD2. After removal of 4 bases from V and 5 bases from J, the junction contained 14 bases not matched to a gene. Germline V gene lookup returns CDR1 SGHNT and CDR2 YYREEE (reference sequence). This CDR3 spans 16 amino acids. DNA of the CDR3: TGTGCCAGCAGCAAGACCGGGGGGGGAACGGGGCACGAGCAGTACTTC. This translates into CASSKTGGGTGHEQYF.

The chain employs TRBV7-2 and TRBJ1-4; unclear D gene. The ends were cut back, 4 bases at V and 3 bases at J, with 6 bases in the middle. The CDR3 has 13 amino acids. Germline CDR1 SGHTA, CDR2 FQGNSA. The CDR3 region is CASSSQPNEKLFF. CDR3 bases: TGTGCCAGCAGCTCCCAACCTAATGAAAAACTGTTTTTT.

This chain links TRBV30 with TRBJ2-1, with a weak D call TRBD1 (6 bases). Germline CDR1 GTSNPN, CDR2 SVGIG (reference sequence). V lost 2 bases and J lost 9, with 11 bases in between. The CDR3 is made up of 12 amino acids. The CDR3 is CAWSPQGPEQFF. The CDR3, as DNA: TGTGCCTGGAGTCCACAGGGTCCTGAGCAGTTCTTC.

CDR3 coding DNA: TGTGCCAGCAGCTTCCTAACGGTCGGCTACGAGCAGTACTTC. Translating it yields CASSFLTVGYEQYF. The rearrangement joins TRBV7-9 to TRBJ2-7; D call uncertain. V was shortened by 3 bases and J by 3 bases, with 12 bases between the two germline ends. There are 14 residues in the CDR3. CDR1 SEHNR and CDR2 FQNEAQ come from the germline V gene (reference sequence).

For this clone: This specimen includes other DNA sequences encoding the same CDR3. The chain joins TRBV30 to TRBJ2-5; either TRBD1 or TRBD2 may supply D (5 bases each). There are 13 residues in the CDR3. Trimming removed 1 base at V and 0 bases at J, with 6 bases between. The V gene's germline CDR1 is GTSNPN and CDR2 SVGIG (reference sequence). Here the CDR3 reads CAWSGGNQETQYF. The CDR3 DNA reads as TGTGCCTGGAGTGGGGGGAACCAAGAGACCCAGTACTTC.

The V gene is TRBV6-4, the J gene TRBJ1-6; D is unresolved. Trimming stripped 3 bases from V and 6 bases from J, with 6 bases between. This CDR3 region has 13 residues. The germline gives CDR1 MRHNA, CDR2 SNTAGT. The CDR3 spells CASSEYSNSPLHF. CDR3 DNA: TGTGCCAGCAGTGAATATTCTAATTCACCCCTCCACTTT.

Concerning this clone: Within the sample, other DNA sequences also encode this same CDR3. The genes are TRBV4-1 and TRBJ2-7; 7 bases agree with TRBD2. Germline CDR1 reads MGHRA; CDR2 reads YSYEKL. This CDR3 has 13 residues. The ends lost 3 bases at V and 4 bases at J; junction bases unmatched: 3. CDR3 amino acids: CASSHLGGYEQYF. The CDR3 DNA follows: TGCGCCAGCAGCCACTTGGGGGGGTACGAGCAGTACTTC.

This clone was counted a single time. CDR3 bases: TGTGCCAGCAGCCGGGGAGTATCGGGTTCACCCCTCCACTTT. Translating it yields CASSRGVSGSPLHF. J is TRBJ1-6 and V is TRBV7-9; D ambiguous. The CDR3 totals 14 residues. Trimming shortened V by 5 bases and J by 9 bases, and 14 bases separated the two germline ends. From germline, CDR1 is SEHNR and CDR2 FQNEAQ (reference sequence).

The chain uses TRBV29-1 and TRBJ2-5; 9 bases align to TRBD1. Germline-derived CDR1 and CDR2 are SQVTM and ANQGSEA. With 7 bases clipped from V and 1 base from J, the junction kept 10 bases outside the gene matches. This CDR3 is built from 15 residues. The CDR3 spells CSGQPGTGPQETQYF. The DNA of the CDR3 is TGCAGCGGACAACCCGGGACAGGGCCCCAAGAGACCCAGTACTTC.

This chain uses TRBV5-4 with TRBJ2-2; D remains unclear. The CDR3 has 16 amino acids. V was clipped by 1 base and J by 5 bases, with 15 bases between them. Germline V CDR1 and CDR2: SGHNT, YYREEE (reference sequence). The CDR3 nucleotides read TGTGCCAGCAGCTTGCTAGGTTGGGGTGGGACCGGGGAGCTGTTTTTT. Its protein product is CASSLLGWGGTGELFF.

This CDR3 reads CASSLEGPGRNIQYF. CDR3 sequence (DNA): TGTGCCAGCAGCTTGGAGGGTCCAGGGAGAAACATTCAGTACTTC. The rearrangement joins TRBV5-5 to TRBJ2-4; tentatively, D is TRBD1 or TRBD2 (5 bases each). V was cut by 0 bases and J by 6 bases, with 13 bases left in between. The CDR3 covers 15 residues. CDR1 SGHKS and CDR2 YYEKEE come from the germline V gene (reference sequence). Using reference TRBV5-5 and TRBJ2-4 for the parts outside the CDR3, the full variable domain is DAGVTQSPTHLIKTRGQQVTLRCSPISGHKSVSWYQQVLGQGPQFIFQYYEKEERGRGNFPDRFSARQFPNYSSELNVNALLLGDSALYLCASSLEGPGRNIQYFGAGTRLSVL.

The genes are TRBV5-4 and TRBJ1-6, with unresolved D. V was cut by 0 bases and J by 8 bases, with 9 bases left in between. The CDR3 length is 14 residues. Per the germline V gene, CDR1 is SGHNT and CDR2 is YYREEE (reference sequence). CDR3 sequence reads: CASSLGPDYSPLHF. The CDR3 DNA follows: TGTGCCAGCAGCTTGGGGCCAGATTATTCACCCCTCCACTTT.

Comments on this clone: The junction departs from the called germline gene at one end, perhaps through a read error. This chain joins TRBV6-5 and TRBJ2-4; no firm D call. The CDR3 covers 13 residues. Germline V CDR1 and CDR2: MNHEY, SVGAGI. The chain's CDR3 is CASSYSPRRFADF. The CDR3 DNA reads as TGTGCCAGCAGTTACTCTCCTAGGCGTTTCGCGGACTTC.